These 9 T cell receptor beta chains originate from one sample sequenced in a study of naive and memory T cell subsets (dated by TCRdb to 2015 to 2018). Library creation used UMI-ligation and nested PCR. The sequencer listed for this sample is Illumina MiSeq. An equimolar mix of two oligonucleotides covering both TRBC1 and TRBC2 was used as the beta constant-region primer. In TCRdb, the public reads were trimmed at Q25 with fastp and aligned with MiXCR, with productive beta chains retained. Entries are consolidated by CDR3 protein sequence, retaining the most common genes and DNA. The sample yields 140,000 to 150,000 distinct CDR3 sequences; about a sixth were counted once. 0.14% to 0.15% of the sample rests with the top ten. The specimen was naive CD4+ T cells from blood. The meaning of the sample's cell subset or site label: naive T cells, CD45RA high CD27+. The source of these receptors is a human donor in good health.

The J gene is TRBJ1-2, the V gene TRBV11-2, with D tentatively TRBD1 (6 bases). Germline CDR1 and CDR2: SGHAT and FQNNGV. The V and J ends lost 1 base and 4 bases respectively, with 10 bases between them. CDR3 length: 14 residues. CDR3 loop: CASSLAQGTYGYTF. The DNA for the CDR3 is TGTGCCAGCAGCTTAGCGCAGGGGACCTATGGCTACACCTTC.

This clonotype was detected a few times. The chain joins TRBV7-9 to TRBJ1-5, with TRBD1 as a possible D gene (5 bases). Germline V CDR1 and CDR2: SEHNR, FQNEAQ (reference sequence). The CDR3 runs 16 residues. Between the trimmed V and J ends, which lost 4 bases and 2 bases, there was a span of 15 bases. This CDR3 is CASSSPGGGGNQPQHF. CDR3 nucleotide sequence: TGTGCCAGCAGCTCCCCGGGGGGTGGCGGCAATCAGCCCCAGCATTTT.

The V call is TRBV12-3 or TRBV12-4, the J call TRBJ1-2; D ambiguous. Trimming removed 2 bases from V and 2 bases from J, with 6 bases in between. The CDR3 has 13 residues. The CDR3 sequence: CASSLRFNYGYTF. The CDR3 DNA sequence: TGTGCCAGCAGTTTACGGTTCAACTATGGCTACACCTTC.

The V and J genes are TRBV20-1 and TRBJ1-1; no firm D call. V lost 5 bases, J lost 0 bases, and 10 bases lay in between. CDR1 and CDR2 (germline): DFQATT, SNEGSKA (reference sequence). The CDR3 consists of 13 residues. CDR3 protein: CSARGGMNTEAFF. Written as DNA, the CDR3 is TGCAGTGCTCGAGGTGGGATGAACACTGAAGCTTTCTTT.

This clonotype has a handful of counts. J is TRBJ2-1 and V is TRBV5-1, with 7 bases identical to TRBD2. The germline V gene has CDR1 SGHRS and CDR2 YFSETQ. The ends lost 4 bases at V and 1 base at J; junction bases unmatched: 5. The CDR3 loop spans 15 amino acids. The CDR3 sequence: CASSPNGGSYNEQFF. In DNA form, the CDR3 reads TGCGCCAGCAGCCCAAACGGGGGGTCCTACAATGAGCAGTTCTTC.

In its sample, this clonotype was seen a few times. V usage is TRBV5-1 and J usage is TRBJ2-7, with D unclear. The CDR3 runs 13 residues. CDR1 is SGHRS, CDR2 YFSETQ, per germline. V lost 4 bases and J lost 2, with 10 bases in between. The CDR3 loop reads CASSARETYEQYF. For the CDR3, the DNA is TGCGCCAGCAGCGCCCGTGAGACCTACGAGCAGTACTTC.

Here the CDR3 DNA reads TGCAGCGTGGAGACTAGCGGGAGGCCAGATACGCAGTATTTT. It is translated as CSVETSGRPDTQYF. The V gene is TRBV29-1, the J gene TRBJ2-3; TRBD2 matches 13 bases. The CDR3 contains 14 residues. The germline CDR1 and CDR2 sequences are SQVTM and ANQGSEA. V shed 6 bases, J shed 4 bases, and the junction held 4 bases outside the gene matches.

This clonotype has more than one count but fewer than ten. The J gene is TRBJ2-7, the V gene TRBV18; 11 positions match TRBD1. V lost 3 bases and J lost 3; bases outside the gene matches: 4. This CDR3 has 15 residues. Looked up from germline, CDR1 is KGHSH and CDR2 is LQKENI. The CDR3 DNA sequence: TGTGCCAGCTCACCTTCCGGGACAGGGGGCTACGAGCAGTACTTC. This translates into CASSPSGTGGYEQYF. The entire variable domain, with the rest obtained from reference TRBV18 and TRBJ2-7, is as follows: NAGVMQNPRHLVRRRGQEARLRCSPMKGHSHVYWYRQLPEEGLKFMVYLQKENIIDESGMPKERFSAEFPKEGPSILRIQQVVRGDSAAYFCASSPSGTGGYEQYFGPGTRLTVT.

The chain uses TRBV5-1 and TRBJ1-3; D remains ambiguous. CDR1 is SGHRS and CDR2 is YFSETQ in the germline V gene. V lost 0 bases and J 0 bases, leaving 13 bases between the germline ends. The CDR3 has 17 amino acids. This chain's CDR3 is CASSLALRKDSGNTIYF. The CDR3 nucleotides read TGCGCCAGCAGCTTGGCCTTGAGGAAAGACTCTGGAAACACCATATATTTT.